Each of the 13 T cell receptor beta chains below was sequenced from the same sample in a study of tumor-infiltrating lymphocytes in primary liver carcinoma. For blood RNA, unsorted whole blood served as the source, and germline DNA was extracted too. A constant-region primer primed TCR beta cDNA synthesis from about 490 ng of total RNA. Three nested multiplex PCR rounds, a slightly modified ARM-PCR, produced the libraries for TCR beta. TRBV1-TRBV30 forward primers paired with a C-beta reverse primer drove the first two PCR rounds, around 9 cycles each. A single record per CDR3 protein comes from TCRdb applying MiXCR to the multiplex PCR reads. The data hold hundreds of thousands of distinct CDR3 sequences, with 58% observed a single time. Sequenced: peripheral blood. Receptor source: a woman aged 30 to 39 with primary liver carcinoma and hepatitis B virus infection.

With respect to this clonotype: Given a much more abundant clone one base away, this may be a read error. The V gene is TRBV12-3 or TRBV12-4, the J gene TRBJ2-2; D might be TRBD1 (5 bases). Trimming took off 10 bases at V and 7 bases at J, with 19 bases between the two ends. The CDR3 totals 14 residues. CDR3 bases: TGTGCCACCAGCGAGAGCATAGGGGTCGGGGAGCTGTTTTTT. It specifies CATSESIGVGELFF.

A word on this clonotype: A junction boundary mismatches the germline segment, possibly from a read error. J is TRBJ1-1 and V is TRBV28; D possibly corresponds to TRBD1 (6 bases). The CDR3 has 16 amino acids. In germline, CDR1 is MDHEN, CDR2 SYDVKM. The CDR3 is CASSPNTGHMNTEASF. The CDR3 nucleotides are TGTGCCAGCAGTCCTAATACAGGGCACATGAACACTGAAGCTTCCTTT.

The chain carries TRBV29-1 and TRBJ1-2; D call uncertain. Germline values: CDR1 SQVTM, CDR2 ANQGSEA. Trimming took off 6 bases at V and 4 bases at J, with 15 bases between the two ends. This CDR3 contains 13 residues. The CDR3 protein is CSVRLRTAYGYTF. CDR3 nucleotides: TGCAGCGTCCGACTCCGGACGGCCTATGGCTACACCTTC.

This clonotype was counted between two and nine times. The DNA for the CDR3 is TGTGCCAGCAGTGAATTTCGTACCACTTGGGACCGCCACTACGAGCAGTACTTC. It translates to CASSEFRTTWDRHYEQYF. V and J are TRBV6-1 and TRBJ2-7; tentatively, D is TRBD1 or TRBD2 (5 bases each). The CDR3 spans 18 residues. Germline loops: CDR1 MNHNS, CDR2 SASEGT. V shed 2 bases and J shed 3 bases, with 23 bases lying between them.

About this clonotype: One junction end does not reproduce the germline sequence, and a read error may be involved. V gene TRBV11-1 combines with J gene TRBJ2-7; D possibly uses TRBD1 or TRBD2 (5 bases each). There are 15 residues in the CDR3. The germline V gene encodes CDR1 SGHAT and CDR2 FQDESV (reference sequence). For the CDR3, the DNA is TGTGCCAGCAGCCCCCGGGACGCCAGTTTCTATGAGCAGCACTTC. It yields the protein CASSPRDASFYEQHF.

Comments on this clonotype: The CDR3 ends on some other residue instead of the conserved phenylalanine or tryptophan, so this is likely a read error. The CDR3 sequence: CASGTWAEQFM. The CDR3 DNA sequence: TGTGCCAGCGGTACATGGGCCGAGCAGTTCATG. V usage is TRBV11-2 and J usage is TRBJ2-1; no clear D. Trimming removed 8 bases from V and 10 bases from J, with 12 bases in between. Germline V lookup: CDR1 SGHAT, CDR2 FQNNGV. The CDR3 sequence is 11 residues long.

As to this clonotype: Relative to the germline gene, one junction end is altered; a read error may explain this. The chain joins TRBV4-3 to TRBJ2-1; perhaps TRBD2 as D (6 bases). Germline V gene lookup returns CDR1 LGHNA and CDR2 YSLEER. The CDR3 consists of 16 residues. DNA of the CDR3: TGCGTCAGCAGTCAAGATGCGGGAAGCGCCTACAATGAGCAGTTCTTC. This translates into CVSSQDAGSAYNEQFF.

Concerning this clonotype itself: At one boundary the junction diverges from the germline segment, which might be a read error. This rearrangement joins TRBV6-6 to TRBJ1-5; no reliable D call. The germline gives CDR1 MNHNY, CDR2 SVGAGI (reference sequence). The CDR3 contains 14 residues. The CDR3 sequence is CTSSEAHGDQPQHF. The DNA of the CDR3 is TGTACCAGCAGTGAAGCGCACGGGGATCAGCCCCAGCATTTT.

This clonotype has a count of ten or more. The chain is built from TRBV11-2 and TRBJ1-3; TRBD1 is a possible D gene (5 bases). Looked up from germline, CDR1 is SGHAT and CDR2 is FQNNGV. Trimming pared 3 bases from V and 0 bases from J, leaving 9 bases between. CDR3 size: 15 residues. CDR3 region: CASSFSGGSGNTIYF. The CDR3 coding sequence is TGTGCCAGCAGCTTCTCCGGGGGCTCTGGAAACACCATATATTTT. Full variable domain (remainder filled in from reference TRBV11-2 and TRBJ1-3): EAGVAQSPRYKIIEKRQSVAFWCNPISGHATLYWYQQILGQGPKLLIQFQNNGVVDDSQLPKDRFSAERLKGVDSTLKIQPAKLEDSAVYLCASSFSGGSGNTIYFGEGSWLTVV.

Notes on this clonotype: The junction differs from germline at one of its ends, possibly a read error. V usage is TRBV10-2 and J usage is TRBJ2-5; tentatively, D is TRBD1 (6 bases). The CDR3 has 13 residues. Germline CDR1 WSHSY, CDR2 SAAADI. The CDR3 sequence: CTSVRTDQETQYF. CDR3 bases: TGCACCAGCGTACGGACAGACCAAGAGACCCAGTACTTC.

In its sample, this clonotype was seen once. A read error may explain this, as a much larger clone is one base away. The rearrangement joins TRBV4-3 to TRBJ2-7; D call uncertain. This CDR3 has 15 residues. Germline-derived CDR1 and CDR2 are LGHNA and YSLEER. Deletions cut 3 bases from V and 6 bases from J, with 18 bases between. The CDR3 bases are TGCGCCAGCAGCCAGGTAACCCAGACTTTCGTCGAGCAGTACTTC. As protein: CASSQVTQTFVEQYF.

Concerning this clonotype itself: One junction end does not reproduce the germline sequence, and a read error may be involved. The V gene is TRBV11-2, the J gene TRBJ2-5, with TRBD1 identical over 7 bases. CDR3 size: 13 residues. The V gene's germline CDR1 is SGHAT and CDR2 FQNNGV. DNA for the CDR3: TGTACCAGCAGCTCTACAGGGGCCGGGACCCAATACTTC. Residues: CTSSSTGAGTQYF.

Concerning this clonotype: It may be a read error: a sequence one base away is much more abundant. This chain uses TRBV4-1 with TRBJ2-3, with TRBD2 as a possible D gene (5 bases). Trimming stripped 4 bases from V and 8 bases from J, with 7 bases between. The V gene's germline CDR1 is MGHRA and CDR2 YSYEKL. This CDR3 contains 11 residues. The CDR3 DNA sequence: TGCGCCAGCAGCCGAGGGAGTACGCAGTATTTT. Translation gives CASSRGSTQYF.